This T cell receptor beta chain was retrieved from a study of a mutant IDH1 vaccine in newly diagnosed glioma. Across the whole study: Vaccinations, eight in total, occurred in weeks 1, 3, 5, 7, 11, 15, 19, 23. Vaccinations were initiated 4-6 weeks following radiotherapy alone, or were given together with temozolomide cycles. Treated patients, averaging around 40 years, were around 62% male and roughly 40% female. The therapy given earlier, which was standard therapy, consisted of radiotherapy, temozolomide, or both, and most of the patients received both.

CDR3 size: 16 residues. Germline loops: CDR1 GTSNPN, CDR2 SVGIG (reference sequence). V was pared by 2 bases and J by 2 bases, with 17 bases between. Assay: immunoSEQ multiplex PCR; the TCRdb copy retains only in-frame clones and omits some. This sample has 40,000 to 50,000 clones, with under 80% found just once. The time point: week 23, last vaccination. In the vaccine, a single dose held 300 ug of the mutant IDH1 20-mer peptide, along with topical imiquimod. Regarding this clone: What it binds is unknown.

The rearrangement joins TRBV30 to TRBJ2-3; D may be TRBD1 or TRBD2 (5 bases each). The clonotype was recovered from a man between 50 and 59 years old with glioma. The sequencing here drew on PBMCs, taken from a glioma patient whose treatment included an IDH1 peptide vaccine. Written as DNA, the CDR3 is TGTGCCTGGAGTCCGCCGGGACCACGATCCACAGATACGCAGTATTTT. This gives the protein CAWSPPGPRSTDTQYF.